The TCR beta chain described here comes from a study of blood T cell repertoires in COVID-19. Across the whole study: Whether acute or convalescent, the COVID-19 samples came from the United States, Italy and Spain. In each case, the material was cDNA or gDNA derived from T cells, B-cell-depleted T cells, or PBMCs.

Germline lookup yields CDR1 LGHDT and CDR2 YNNKEL (reference sequence). V was trimmed by 5 bases and J by 5 bases, leaving 19 bases between them. The CDR3 totals 16 residues. Original handling: Amplifying reference gene primers gave estimates of nucleated cell counts. Repertoires were generated with immunoSEQ multiplex PCR, while TCRdb's copy carries only in-frame clones and drops some. That table gives V, J and clone size, and the DNA gave D and trimming. The table shows some 380,000 clones, with 90% occurring only once. The sequencing sample was made of peripheral blood. The clonotype originates from a man aged 18 to 30 with active or convalescent COVID-19. The chain combines TRBV3-1 (or the pseudogene TRBV3-2) with TRBJ2-4, with D perhaps matching TRBD1 (7 bases). CDR3 in amino acids: CASSIRQGGLQNIQYF. In nucleotides, the CDR3 is TGTGCCAGCAGCATACGACAGGGAGGATTGCAAAACATTCAGTACTTC.